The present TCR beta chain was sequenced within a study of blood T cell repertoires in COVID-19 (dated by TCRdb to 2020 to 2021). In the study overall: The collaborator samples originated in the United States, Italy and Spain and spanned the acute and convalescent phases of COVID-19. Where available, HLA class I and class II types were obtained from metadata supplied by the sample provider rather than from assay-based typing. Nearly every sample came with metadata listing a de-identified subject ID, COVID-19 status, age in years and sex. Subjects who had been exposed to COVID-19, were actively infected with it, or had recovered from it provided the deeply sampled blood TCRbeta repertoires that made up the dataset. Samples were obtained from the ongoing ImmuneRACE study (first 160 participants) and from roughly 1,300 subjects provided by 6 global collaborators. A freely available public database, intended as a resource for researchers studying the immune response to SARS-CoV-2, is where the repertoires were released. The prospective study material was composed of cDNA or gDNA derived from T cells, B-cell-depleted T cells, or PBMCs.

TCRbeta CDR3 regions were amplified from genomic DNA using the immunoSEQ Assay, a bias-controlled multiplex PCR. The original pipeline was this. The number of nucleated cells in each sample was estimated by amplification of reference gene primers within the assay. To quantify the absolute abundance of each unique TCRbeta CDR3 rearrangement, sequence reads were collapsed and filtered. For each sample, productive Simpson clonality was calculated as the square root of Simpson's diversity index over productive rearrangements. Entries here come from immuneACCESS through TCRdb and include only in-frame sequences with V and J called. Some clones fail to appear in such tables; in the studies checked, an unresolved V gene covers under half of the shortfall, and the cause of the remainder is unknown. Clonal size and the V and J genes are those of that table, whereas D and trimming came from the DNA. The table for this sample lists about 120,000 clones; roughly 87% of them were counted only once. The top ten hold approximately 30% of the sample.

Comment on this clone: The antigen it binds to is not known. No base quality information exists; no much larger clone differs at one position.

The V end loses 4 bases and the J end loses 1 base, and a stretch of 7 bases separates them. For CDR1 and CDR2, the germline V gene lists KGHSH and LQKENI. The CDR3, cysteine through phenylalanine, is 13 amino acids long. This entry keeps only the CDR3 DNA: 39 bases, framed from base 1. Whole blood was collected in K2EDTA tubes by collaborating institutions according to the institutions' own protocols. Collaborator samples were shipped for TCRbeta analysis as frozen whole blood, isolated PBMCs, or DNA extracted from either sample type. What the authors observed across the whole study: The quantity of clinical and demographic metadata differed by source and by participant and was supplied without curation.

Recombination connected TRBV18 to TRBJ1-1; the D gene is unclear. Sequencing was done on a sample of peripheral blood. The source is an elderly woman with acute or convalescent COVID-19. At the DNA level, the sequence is TGTGCCAGCTCACGCGGGGAGAACACTGAAGCTTTCTTT. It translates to CASSRGENTEAFF.